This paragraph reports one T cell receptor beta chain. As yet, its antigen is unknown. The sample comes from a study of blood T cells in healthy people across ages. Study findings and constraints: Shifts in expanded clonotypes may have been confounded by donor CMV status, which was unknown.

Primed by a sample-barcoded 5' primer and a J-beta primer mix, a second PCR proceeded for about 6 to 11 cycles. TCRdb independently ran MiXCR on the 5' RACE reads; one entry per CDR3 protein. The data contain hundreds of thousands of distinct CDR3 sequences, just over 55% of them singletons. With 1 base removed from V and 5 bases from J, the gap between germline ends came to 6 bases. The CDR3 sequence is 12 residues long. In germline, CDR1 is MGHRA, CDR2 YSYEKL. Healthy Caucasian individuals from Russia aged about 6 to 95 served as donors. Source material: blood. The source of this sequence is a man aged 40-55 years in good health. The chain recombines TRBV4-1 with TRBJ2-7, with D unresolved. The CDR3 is CASSQVGNEQYF. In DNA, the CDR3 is TGCGCCAGCAGCCAAGTTGGAAACGAGCAGTACTTC.